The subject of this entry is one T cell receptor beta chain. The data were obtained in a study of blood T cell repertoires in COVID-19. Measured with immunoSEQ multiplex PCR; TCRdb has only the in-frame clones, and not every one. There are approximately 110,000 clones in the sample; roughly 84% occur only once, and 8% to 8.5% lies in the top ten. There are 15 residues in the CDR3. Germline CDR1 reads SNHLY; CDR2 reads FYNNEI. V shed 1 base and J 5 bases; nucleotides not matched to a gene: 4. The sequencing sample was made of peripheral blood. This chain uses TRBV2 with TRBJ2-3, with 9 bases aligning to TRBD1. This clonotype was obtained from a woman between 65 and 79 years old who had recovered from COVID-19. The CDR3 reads CASSEEGQGGDTQYF. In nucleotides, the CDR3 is TGTGCCAGCAGTGAAGAGGGACAGGGAGGAGATACGCAGTATTTT.